The next 24 T cell receptor beta chains were all read from a single sample in a study of human T cells and chemical hapten exposure. Specified time point: healthy volunteer bleed at 2 weeks. Unfractionated whole blood yielded total RNA. TCRdb re-called the RACE reads with MiXCR, one entry per CDR3 protein. The sample yields 43,000 or so distinct CDR3 sequences, roughly 4.5% seen once. Sequenced input: whole blood. Receptors originate from a female donor in good health. Some clones in this sample may be carry-over from other donors' samples.

The rearrangement links TRBV5-1 to TRBJ2-2; a weak D match, TRBD1 (6 bases). The CDR3 has 15 amino acids. Per germline, CDR1 SGHRS and CDR2 YFSETQ. V lost 3 bases to trimming and J lost 6 bases, with 15 bases between them. DNA for the CDR3: TGCGCCAGCAGCTCCAGGGGTAGCAAGGCCGGGGAGCTGTTTTTT. Protein product: CASSSRGSKAGELFF.

This clonotype appeared many times. The rearrangement uses TRBV18 and TRBJ2-3; D uncertain. CDR3 size: 14 residues. Germline values: CDR1 KGHSH, CDR2 LQKENI. Trimming took 3 bases from V and 5 from J, leaving 12 bases between them. The CDR3 region has the DNA TGTGCCAGCTCACCCGCACCATCAAAAGATACGCAGTATTTT. This sequence encodes CASSPAPSKDTQYF.

In its sample, this clonotype was seen many times. The genes are TRBV7-2 and TRBJ1-5; the match to TRBD1 covers 8 bases. The V and J ends lost 5 bases and 5 bases, in that order; junction bases with no gene match: 8. Germline-derived CDR1 and CDR2 are SGHTA and FQGNSA. The length of the CDR3 is 15 residues. CDR3 in amino acids: CASSPQTGVDQPQHF. In nucleotides, the CDR3 is TGTGCCAGCAGCCCACAGACAGGGGTTGATCAGCCCCAGCATTTT.

The rearrangement uses TRBV7-6 and TRBJ2-6; D possibly corresponds to TRBD2 (5 bases). The CDR3 spans 17 residues. V was pared by 4 bases and J by 2 bases, with 15 bases between. Germline CDR1 is SGHVS and CDR2 is FNYEAQ. CDR3 DNA: TGTGCCAGCAGCTCAAGTCTGAGGGCCCCTGGGGCCAACGTCCTGACTTTC. Its translation is CASSSSLRAPGANVLTF.

This clonotype was seen many times. V and J are TRBV27 and TRBJ2-7, with D possibly being TRBD2 (7 bases). V shed 5 bases and J shed 4 bases, with 18 bases lying between them. The CDR3 totals 15 residues. Germline V gene lookup returns CDR1 MNHEY and CDR2 SMNVEV (reference sequence). Here the CDR3 reads CASSEGRGAIYEQYF. CDR3 bases: TGTGCCAGCAGTGAAGGTCGGGGGGCAATATACGAGCAGTACTTC.

This clonotype has at least ten counts. The chain has TRBV12-5 and TRBJ1-1; D is undetermined. The CDR3 length is 18 residues. Germline CDR1 is LGHNT and CDR2 is FRNRAP. With 1 base removed from V and 4 bases from J, the gap between germline ends came to 22 bases. CDR3: CASGLAPRAEQSPTEAFF. CDR3 in DNA: TGTGCTAGTGGTTTGGCCCCCCGAGCTGAACAGTCTCCCACTGAAGCTTTCTTT. Full variable domain (remainder filled in from reference TRBV12-5 and TRBJ1-1): DARVTQTPRHKVTEMGQEVTMRCQPILGHNTVFWYRQTMMQGLELLAYFRNRAPLDDSGMPKDRFSAEMPDATLATLKIQPSEPRDSAVYFCASGLAPRAEQSPTEAFFGQGTRLTVV.

This clonotype was found many times. The chain carries TRBV20-1 and TRBJ2-7; a possible D gene is TRBD1 (6 bases). Germline CDR1 is DFQATT and CDR2 is SNEGSKA (reference sequence). V was shortened by 1 base and J by 7 bases, with 26 bases between the two germline ends. CDR3 length: 17 residues. The CDR3 DNA is TGCAGTGCTAGAGCCCCCCGACTGGGGGCCAGAGCTGGAGAGCAGTACTTC. It codes for CSARAPRLGARAGEQYF.

This clonotype was recorded many times. J is TRBJ2-2 and V is TRBV29-1; no firm D call. This CDR3 contains 11 residues. Trimming removed 4 bases from V and 6 bases from J, with 6 bases in between. Per the germline V gene, CDR1 is SQVTM and CDR2 is ANQGSEA. The CDR3 bases are TGCAGCGTTGCAGAGTCCGGGGAGCTGTTTTTT. Encoded protein: CSVAESGELFF.

Only a few counts were recorded for this clonotype. The V and J genes are TRBV2 and TRBJ1-2; a weak D match, TRBD1 (6 bases). This CDR3 region has 14 residues. Germline CDR1 SNHLY, CDR2 FYNNEI. The CDR3 nucleotides read TGTGCGTTAACAGGGCAGGGCGGGAACTATGGCTACACCTTC. Amino acid sequence: CALTGQGGNYGYTF.

This clonotype was seen repeatedly, ten times or more. J is TRBJ2-3 and V is TRBV18; 10 bases align to TRBD2. The CDR3 is 16 residues long. The junction had 5 bases not matched to a gene; V was cut back by 3 bases and J by 2 bases. The germline CDR1 and CDR2 sequences are KGHSH and LQKENI. CDR3 protein: CASSPERGGNTDTQYF. The CDR3 nucleotides are TGTGCCAGCTCACCCGAGCGGGGGGGCAACACAGATACGCAGTATTTT.

This clonotype was counted many times. The chain couples TRBV7-9 to TRBJ1-2; TRBD1 aligns across 7 bases. The CDR3 is made up of 14 amino acids. The V and J ends lost 4 bases and 2 bases, in that order; junction bases with no gene match: 4. Per germline, CDR1 SEHNR and CDR2 FQNEAQ (reference sequence). In nucleotides, the CDR3 is TGTGCCAGCAGCTCCGGACAGGAGAACTATGGCTACACCTTC. Encoded protein: CASSSGQENYGYTF.

This clonotype was counted ten times or more. J is TRBJ1-4 and V is TRBV7-9; 10 nucleotides match TRBD1. This CDR3 has 14 residues. V shed 3 bases and J 6 bases; nucleotides not matched to a gene: 1. The germline CDR1 and CDR2 sequences are SEHNR and FQNEAQ (reference sequence). CDR3 coding DNA: TGTGCCAGCAGCTTCGGGACAGGGGATGAAAAACTGTTTTTT. Protein product: CASSFGTGDEKLFF.

This clonotype was picked up many times. The CDR3 spells CASSTRDSQNTEAFF. CDR3 DNA sequence: TGTGCCAGCAGTACCCGGGACTCACAGAACACTGAAGCTTTCTTT. This chain links TRBV12-3 or TRBV12-4 with TRBJ1-1, with D perhaps matching TRBD1 (5 bases). This CDR3 spans 15 amino acids. V gave up 5 bases and J gave up 1 base, with 14 bases separating them.

This clonotype was counted at least ten times. The genes are TRBV5-1 and TRBJ2-1, with D tentatively TRBD1 (6 bases). V lost 0 bases and J lost 10, with 11 bases in between. The CDR3 covers 13 residues. The germline V gene encodes CDR1 SGHRS and CDR2 YFSETQ. CDR3 sequence reads: CASSLDGGAEQFF. The DNA of the CDR3 is TGCGCCAGCAGCTTGGATGGGGGCGCCGAGCAGTTCTTC. Supplemented by reference TRBV5-1 and TRBJ2-1, the full variable domain reads KAGVTQTPRYLIKTRGQQVTLSCSPISGHRSVSWYQQTPGQGLQFLFEYFSETQRNKGNFPGRFSGRQFSNSRSEMNVSTLELGDSALYLCASSLDGGAEQFFGPGTRLTVL.

This clonotype has at least ten counts. This chain joins TRBV5-1 and TRBJ2-7; 7 positions agree with TRBD2. CDR3 length: 15 amino acids. V lost 2 bases to trimming and J lost 2 bases; unmatched junction nucleotides: 7. Germline V gene lookup returns CDR1 SGHRS and CDR2 YFSETQ. The CDR3 loop is CASSFVAGEAYEQYF. CDR3 nucleotides: TGCGCCAGCAGCTTTGTCGCGGGGGAGGCCTACGAGCAGTACTTC.

The sample holds many counts of this clonotype. The rearrangement links TRBV5-6 to TRBJ1-5, with D possibly TRBD1 on 5 matching bases. Trimming shortened V by 0 bases and J by 1 base, and 8 bases separated the two germline ends. From germline, CDR1 is SGHDT and CDR2 YYEEEE. The CDR3 totals 15 residues. The CDR3 nucleotides read TGTGCCAGCAGCTTGGGGGGGTCGAGCAATCAGCCCCAGCATTTT. This translates into CASSLGGSSNQPQHF.

J is TRBJ1-1 and V is TRBV3-1, with D uncertain. The CDR3 has 15 residues. Germline V lookup: CDR1 LGHDT, CDR2 YNNKEL (reference sequence). V lost 4 bases, J lost 1 base, and 13 bases lay in between. The CDR3 reads CASSLSVATNTEAFF. DNA for the CDR3: TGTGCCAGCAGCCTATCAGTAGCAACGAACACTGAAGCTTTCTTT.

This clonotype has just a few counts. The chain uses TRBV27 and TRBJ1-2; TRBD1 aligns across 8 bases. CDR1 and CDR2 from the germline V gene are MNHEY and SMNVEV (reference sequence). The CDR3 is 14 amino acids. The ends lost 6 bases at V and 9 bases at J; junction bases unmatched: 12. The CDR3 bases are TGTGCCAGCAGGGGGCCAGGGGGCGTCTTGAGCTACACCTTC. It specifies CASRGPGGVLSYTF.

This clonotype has at least ten counts. The J gene is TRBJ1-1, the V gene TRBV11-3, with 9 nucleotides matching TRBD1. Per the germline V gene, CDR1 is SGHNT and CDR2 is YENEEA. V dropped 6 bases and J dropped 5; count of bases not matched to a gene: 4. This CDR3 contains 13 residues. CDR3 residues: CASSLTGGTEAFF. CDR3 DNA: TGTGCCAGCAGTTTGACAGGGGGTACTGAAGCTTTCTTT.

This clonotype was observed at least ten times. V is TRBV6-5 and J is TRBJ1-6, with D tentatively TRBD1 (5 bases). The CDR3 loop spans 13 amino acids. Germline V gene data show CDR1 as MNHEY and CDR2 as SVGAGI. Trimming pared 7 bases from V and 6 bases from J, leaving 10 bases between. CDR3 DNA: TGTGCCAGCAAAACAGGACCTAATTCACCCCTCCACTTT. Protein product: CASKTGPNSPLHF.

The rearrangement links TRBV12-3 or TRBV12-4 to TRBJ2-4, with 8 bases aligning to TRBD1. The CDR3 is 15 residues long. V lost 5 bases, J lost 7 bases, and 10 bases stayed unmatched. The CDR3 bases are TGTGCCAGCAGTGTGGGACCGACAGGGGAGAACATTCAGTACTTC. This gives the protein CASSVGPTGENIQYF.

This clonotype was observed many times. The CDR3 region is CASSVDPTGVFGNTIYF. CDR3 sequence (DNA): TGTGCCAGCAGCGTAGACCCGACAGGGGTATTCGGAAACACCATATATTTT. The chain combines TRBV9 with TRBJ1-3; TRBD1 matches 8 bases. V was clipped by 0 bases and J by 4 bases; unmatched bases: 9. The CDR3 runs to 17 residues. The germline V gene has CDR1 SGDLS and CDR2 YYNGEE.

This clonotype has more than one count but fewer than ten. Here the CDR3 reads CASSYLQGNQETQYF. In DNA, the CDR3 is TGTGCCAGCAGCTATTTACAGGGGAACCAAGAGACCCAGTACTTC. The chain uses TRBV5-6 and TRBJ2-5, with 7 bases matching TRBD1. This CDR3 comprises 15 residues. Germline V CDR1 and CDR2: SGHDT, YYEEEE. The J segment lost 0 bases and the V segment lost 3 bases, leaving 5 bases of the junction unmatched.

For this clonotype: A much larger clonotype is one base distant, so this may be a read error. The V call is TRBV5-1, the J call TRBJ2-5; D is ambiguous. Germline assignment: CDR1 SGHRS and CDR2 YFSETQ. The V and J ends lost 4 bases and 4 bases respectively, with 23 bases between them. The CDR3 runs to 17 residues. DNA for the CDR3: TGCGCCAGCAGCGAGCAAAGGGCGGACGGCATAGGAGAGACCCAGTACTTC. Its translation: CASSEQRADGIGETQYF.